The next 20 T cell receptor beta chains were all read from a single sample in a study of OX40 agonist ivuxolimab in advanced cancers. The protocol was immunoSEQ multiplex PCR, while the TCRdb copy is restricted to in-frame clones and leaves out a portion. The sample comprises about 80,000 clones, more than 75% of which are singletons, and approximately 0.25% rests with the top ten. Material: CD4+ or CD8+ T cells sorted from blood, obtained in a trial of the OX40 agonist ivuxolimab. These receptors were taken from an adult with an advanced solid tumor such as melanoma, head and neck, liver or kidney cancer.

This clone has just a few counts. The chain employs TRBV4-1 and TRBJ1-1; 8 nucleotides line up with TRBD1. The trim removed 4 bases at V and 4 bases at J, leaving 8 bases unmatched. CDR1 MGHRA and CDR2 YSYEKL come from the germline V gene. The CDR3 is 15 residues long. The CDR3 is CASSPLDRERTEAFF. The CDR3 nucleotides read TGCGCCAGCAGCCCCTTGGACAGGGAACGCACTGAAGCTTTCTTT.

The V gene is TRBV2, the J gene TRBJ2-1; 9 nucleotides align to TRBD1. V lost 5 bases to trimming and J lost 2 bases; unmatched junction nucleotides: 4. This CDR3 has 15 residues. Germline loops: CDR1 SNHLY, CDR2 FYNNEI. CDR3 residues: CASSPGTGPYNEQFF. CDR3 nucleotides: TGTGCCAGCAGTCCGGGGACAGGGCCCTACAATGAGCAGTTCTTC.

The genes are TRBV7-6 and TRBJ1-1; D unresolved. Germline assignment: CDR1 SGHVS and CDR2 FNYEAQ. With 4 bases removed from V and 7 bases from J, the gap between germline ends came to 19 bases. The CDR3 is made up of 15 amino acids. The CDR3 bases are TGTGCCAGCAGCTACAGCGGGGAACAGAATCTTGAAGCTTTCTTT. This codes for CASSYSGEQNLEAFF.

The V gene is TRBV25-1, the J gene TRBJ1-4; no firm D call. The germline CDR1 and CDR2 sequences are MGHDK and SYGVNS. The CDR3 covers 14 residues. With 1 base removed from V and 13 bases from J, the gap between germline ends came to 16 bases. The CDR3 reads CASSESSIQPRLFF. Written as DNA, the CDR3 is TGTGCCAGCAGTGAATCTTCGATCCAACCCAGACTGTTTTTT.

This clone appeared a few times. The chain uses TRBV9 and TRBJ2-3; D not resolved. Between the trimmed V and J ends, which lost 0 bases and 5 bases, there was a span of 13 bases. Germline CDR1 reads SGDLS; CDR2 reads YYNGEE. This CDR3 has 15 residues. This CDR3 is CASSVVWGIGDTQYF. The DNA for the CDR3 is TGTGCCAGCAGCGTAGTTTGGGGTATCGGAGATACGCAGTATTTT.

The chain combines TRBV18 with TRBJ2-1, with D unclear. The CDR3 covers 14 residues. Deletions cut 5 bases from V and 4 bases from J, with 12 bases between. Looked up from germline, CDR1 is KGHSH and CDR2 is LQKENI. This CDR3 is CASSTVTRYNEQFF. The CDR3 nucleotides are TGTGCCAGCTCAACCGTTACAAGATACAATGAGCAGTTCTTC.

This clone turned up a few times. The chain employs TRBV11-2 and TRBJ2-1; 10 bases map to TRBD2. V lost 5 bases and J lost 1; bases outside the gene matches: 8. This CDR3 contains 17 residues. CDR1 is SGHAT and CDR2 is FQNNGV in the germline V gene. The CDR3 region is CASSPRVTSGSYNEQFF. In DNA form, the CDR3 reads TGTGCCAGCAGCCCCCGGGTGACTAGCGGGTCCTACAATGAGCAGTTCTTC. Variable domain in full (rest from reference TRBV11-2 and TRBJ2-1): EAGVAQSPRYKIIEKRQSVAFWCNPISGHATLYWYQQILGQGPKLLIQFQNNGVVDDSQLPKDRFSAERLKGVDSTLKIQPAKLEDSAVYLCASSPRVTSGSYNEQFFGPGTRLTVL.

Remarks on this clone: This sample includes further DNA sequences coding for the same CDR3. This rearrangement joins TRBV7-2 to TRBJ2-7; D may be TRBD1 (6 bases). In germline, CDR1 is SGHTA, CDR2 FQGNSA. The CDR3 has 13 amino acids. V was trimmed by 1 base and J by 5 bases, leaving 9 bases between them. The CDR3 DNA reads as TGTGCCAGCAGCTTAGGACAGGCGAACGAGCAGTACTTC. It encodes CASSLGQANEQYF. The variable domain in full, with the rest retrieved from reference TRBV7-2 and TRBJ2-7, is GAGVSQSPSNKVTEKGKDVELRCDPISGHTALYWYRQSLGQGLEFLIYFQGNSAPDKSGLPSDRFSAERTGGSVSTLTIQRTQQEDSAVYLCASSLGQANEQYFGPGTRLTVT.

The chain is built from TRBV12-5 and TRBJ1-1, with TRBD1 identical over 8 bases. Germline lookup yields CDR1 LGHNT and CDR2 FRNRAP. This CDR3 has 15 residues. Trimming at V came to 1 base and at J to 4 bases, leaving 5 bases not matched to a gene. In nucleotides, the CDR3 is TGTGCTAGTGGTTTGGCCCTTACAGGGGGCACTGAAGCTTTCTTT. As protein: CASGLALTGGTEAFF.

The chain uses TRBV6-1 and TRBJ2-7; D is perhaps TRBD1 (5 bases). CDR1 MNHNS and CDR2 SASEGT come from the germline V gene. CDR3 length: 15 residues. Trimming removed 6 bases from V and 2 bases from J, with 17 bases in between. The CDR3 is CASRELRTPTYEQYF. CDR3 DNA sequence: TGTGCCAGCAGGGAGCTACGGACACCTACCTACGAGCAGTACTTC.

V gene TRBV2 combines with J gene TRBJ2-7; D is unclear. The V and J ends lost 8 bases and 5 bases respectively, with 19 bases between them. This CDR3 has 14 residues. Germline lookup yields CDR1 SNHLY and CDR2 FYNNEI. CDR3 loop: CASGDGSVLDEQYF. CDR3 coding DNA: TGTGCCAGCGGAGACGGTTCTGTGCTCGACGAGCAGTACTTC. The full variable domain, rest sourced from reference TRBV2 and TRBJ2-7, is EPEVTQTPSHQVTQMGQEVILRCVPISNHLYFYWYRQILGQKVEFLVSFYNNEISEKSEIFDDQFSVERPDGSNFTLKIRSTKLEDSAMYFCASGDGSVLDEQYFGPGTRLTVT.

The V call is TRBV11-2, the J call TRBJ2-5; 15 bases are a match to TRBD2. TRBJ2-7 explains the end of the DNA better; the J call may be wrong. The CDR3 has 15 residues. CDR1 SGHAT and CDR2 FQNNGV come from the germline V gene. CDR3 in amino acids: CASSLLGLAGGEQYF. The CDR3 bases are TGTGCCAGCAGCCTCCTGGGACTAGCGGGAGGCGAGCAGTACTTC.

The chain links TRBV14 to TRBJ1-6; TRBD1 is a possible D gene (6 bases). This CDR3 has 15 amino acids. Trimming cost V 0 bases and J 8 bases, with 11 bases left between them. CDR1 is SGHDN and CDR2 is FVKESK in the germline V gene. In DNA, the CDR3 is TGTGCCAGCAGCCAAGATGTGGGGGCCTATTCACCCCTCCACTTT. Amino acid sequence: CASSQDVGAYSPLHF.

The chain recombines TRBV4-2 with TRBJ2-1, with D unresolved. CDR3 length: 15 residues. V was shortened by 0 bases and J by 3 bases, with 9 bases between the two germline ends. Per germline, CDR1 LGHNA and CDR2 YNFKEQ. The CDR3 is CASSQDQSSYNEQFF. The DNA of the CDR3 is TGTGCCAGCAGCCAAGATCAAAGTAGCTACAATGAGCAGTTCTTC.

The CDR3 reads CASSYSTGTPNEKLFF. DNA for the CDR3: TGTGCCAGCAGTTACTCCACCGGGACACCCAATGAAAAACTGTTTTTT. This sequence joins TRBV6-5 and TRBJ1-4, with D maybe TRBD1 (6 bases). Trimming pared 0 bases from V and 5 bases from J, leaving 13 bases between. Germline values: CDR1 MNHEY, CDR2 SVGAGI. The CDR3 covers 16 residues.

The chain uses TRBV18 and TRBJ2-3; unclear D gene. V was cut by 3 bases and J by 5 bases, with 9 bases left in between. From germline, CDR1 is KGHSH and CDR2 LQKENI. CDR3 length: 13 residues. CDR3: CASSPPAVDTQYF. The CDR3 DNA reads TGTGCCAGCTCACCCCCTGCGGTAGATACGCAGTATTTT.

This clone was seen a few times. The gene calls are TRBV28 and TRBJ2-1; 10 bases line up with TRBD2. The CDR3 consists of 15 residues. Per the germline V gene, CDR1 is MDHEN and CDR2 is SYDVKM. Trimming at V came to 6 bases and at J to 2 bases, leaving 4 bases not matched to a gene. CDR3 DNA: TGTGCCAGCAGCCCTAGCGGGGGCACCTACAATGAGCAGTTCTTC. Its translation: CASSPSGGTYNEQFF.

The V and J genes are TRBV5-1 and TRBJ2-1; 9 positions match TRBD2. Germline CDR1 and CDR2: SGHRS and YFSETQ. The trim removed 2 bases at V and 2 bases at J, leaving 2 bases unmatched. The length of the CDR3 is 15 residues. The CDR3 DNA is TGCGCCAGCAGCTTTTCTAGCGGGACCTACAATGAGCAGTTCTTC. Its protein is CASSFSSGTYNEQFF.

The CDR3 DNA reads TGTGCCAGCAGCTTATTCTCGTCCTACGAGCAGTACTTC. Residues: CASSLFSSYEQYF. The V call is TRBV7-9, the J call TRBJ2-7; D unresolved. Germline CDR1 and CDR2: SEHNR and FQNEAQ (reference sequence). The CDR3 length is 13 residues. V dropped 2 bases and J dropped 1 base, with 6 bases sitting between them.

The chain carries TRBV4-1 and TRBJ2-1, with 8 bases that match TRBD1. Germline V gene data show CDR1 as MGHRA and CDR2 as YSYEKL. The CDR3 sequence is 18 residues long. The J segment lost 0 bases and the V segment lost 1 base, leaving 8 bases of the junction unmatched. This chain's CDR3 is CASSQGGLTGDSYNEQFF. The CDR3 DNA reads TGCGCCAGCAGCCAAGGGGGCCTGACAGGGGACTCCTACAATGAGCAGTTCTTC.